These T cell receptor beta chains were read from a single sample in a study of tumor-infiltrating lymphocytes in localized non-small cell lung cancer. This table comes from immunoSEQ multiplex PCR, and its TCRdb copy is limited to in-frame clones, with some not included. The data hold 21,000 or so clones, with around 78% observed a single time. The sample was lung tumor tissue. All receptors come from a human donor with non-small cell lung cancer. The CDR3 runs from the conserved cysteine through the conserved F or W. D genes are given only for firm matches. Clone size is given for some rows only: seen once, a few or many times, or a class if the clone is expanded.

CDR3 protein | CDR3 DNA | CDR3 length | clone size | J gene | D gene | V gene
CATTGLTNEQFF | TGTGCCACAACCGGACTCACCAATGAGCAGTTCTTC | 12 | once | TRBJ2-1 | - | TRBV6-5
CASSLDRGTGTSNVLTF | TGTGCCAGCAGCTTAGATCGGGGGACCGGTACGTCCAACGTCCTGACTTTC | 17 | few | TRBJ2-6 | - | TRBV11-2
CASSLRGSSYNEQFF | TGTGCCAGCAGCTTGCGGGGGAGCTCCTACAATGAGCAGTTCTTC | 15 | - | TRBJ2-1 | - | TRBV5-4
CASSQDTGVGGEKLFF | TGTGCCAGCAGCCAAGACACGGGTGTCGGGGGTGAAAAACTGTTTTTT | 16 | - | TRBJ1-4 | - | TRBV14
CASSIQGVQETQYF | TGTGCCAGTAGTATTCAGGGAGTACAAGAGACCCAGTACTTC | 14 | - | TRBJ2-5 | - | TRBV19
CASSHSAGGLTGANVLTF | TGTGCCAGCAGCCATTCGGCAGGGGGACTGACTGGGGCCAACGTCCTGACTTTC | 18 | - | TRBJ2-6 | - | TRBV4-2
CASSGAWGQGSYEQYF | TGTGCCAGCAGTGGGGCGTGGGGACAGGGCTCCTACGAGCAGTACTTC | 16 | - | TRBJ2-7 | TRBD1 | TRBV25-1
CASSPGPENRVTYEQYF | TGTGCCAGCAGCCCCGGGCCGGAAAACAGGGTTACCTACGAGCAGTACTTC | 17 | once | TRBJ2-7 | - | TRBV7-9
CSVGGDISGYTF | TGCAGCGTCGGGGGGGACATAAGCGGCTACACCTTC | 12 | - | TRBJ1-2 | - | TRBV29-1
CASSPPMGGQIF | TGTGCCAGCTCACCTCCGATGGGAGGACAGATTTTT | 12 | - | TRBJ1-3 | - | TRBV18
CASSPGRTTGTYEQYF | TGTGCCAGCTCACCTGGTCGGACAACTGGAACCTACGAGCAGTACTTC | 16 | medium-sized | TRBJ2-7 | - | TRBV18
CASSLELAGMGDIQYF | TGCGCCAGCAGCTTGGAACTAGCGGGTATGGGGGACATTCAGTACTTC | 16 | - | TRBJ2-4 | TRBD2 | TRBV5-1
CASNSLSSPLHF | TGTGCCAGCAATTCCTTGAGTTCACCCCTCCACTTT | 12 | - | TRBJ1-6 | - | TRBV25-1
CAARQQSTNTEAFF | TGTGCCGCCCGACAGCAATCGACTAACACTGAAGCTTTCTTT | 14 | - | TRBJ1-1 | - | TRBV10-3
CASSATRGRTEAFF | TGTGCCAGTAGTGCGACAAGAGGACGGACTGAAGCTTTCTTT | 14 | few | TRBJ1-1 | - | TRBV19
CASSSTSGGAPDTQYF | TGTGCCAGCAGCTCCACTAGCGGGGGGGCCCCAGATACGCAGTATTTT | 16 | - | TRBJ2-3 | TRBD2 | TRBV7-3
CASSLETGSSYNEQFF | TGTGCCAGCAGCTTAGAAACGGGGAGCTCCTACAATGAGCAGTTCTTC | 16 | - | TRBJ2-1 | - | TRBV7-9
CASSLAVNYGYTF | TGCGCCAGCAGCTTGGCGGTTAACTATGGCTACACCTTC | 13 | - | TRBJ1-2 | - | TRBV5-1
CSVRVNYGYTF | TGCAGCGTTCGCGTTAACTATGGCTACACCTTC | 11 | few | TRBJ1-2 | - | TRBV29-1
CASSATSGSLSEQYF | TGTGCCAGTAGTGCGACTAGCGGGAGTCTTAGCGAGCAGTACTTC | 15 | - | TRBJ2-7 | TRBD2 | TRBV19
CASSSGPSNTEAFF | TGTGCCAGCAGCTCTGGGCCAAGCAACACTGAAGCTTTCTTT | 14 | - | TRBJ1-1 | - | TRBV5-4
CASSAQGNQPQHF | TGCGCCAGCAGCGCTCAAGGAAATCAGCCCCAGCATTTT | 13 | - | TRBJ1-5 | - | TRBV10-2
CASSQEGQGARTEAFF | TGCGCCAGCAGCCAGGAGGGACAGGGGGCTCGAACTGAAGCTTTCTTT | 16 | - | TRBJ1-1 | TRBD1 | TRBV4-3
CASSLGAGTNNEQFF | TGTGCCAGCAGCTTAGGGGCCGGGACAAACAATGAGCAGTTCTTC | 15 | - | TRBJ2-1 | - | TRBV7-7
CATLITGPLNYGYTF | TGTGCCACTCTGATCACGGGTCCTCTAAACTATGGCTACACCTTC | 15 | - | TRBJ1-2 | - | TRBV30
CAISDESGRSQQYF | TGTGCCATCAGTGATGAGTCAGGGCGATCGCAGCAGTACTTC | 14 | - | TRBJ2-7 | - | TRBV10-3
CASSLDGVGYTF | TGTGCCAGCAGCTTAGACGGGGTCGGCTACACCTTC | 12 | - | TRBJ1-2 | - | TRBV11-1
CASTRSPDLTGELFF | TGTGCCAGCACCCGTTCCCCAGATCTTACCGGGGAGCTGTTTTTT | 15 | few | TRBJ2-2 | - | TRBV6-1
CASSGDTHNEQFF | TGCGCCAGCAGTGGGGACACCCACAATGAGCAGTTCTTC | 13 | once | TRBJ2-1 | - | TRBV10-2
CASSLAYGADTQYF | TGTGCCAGCAGCTTAGCGTACGGGGCCGATACGCAGTATTTT | 14 | - | TRBJ2-3 | - | TRBV7-2
CASSLRVLGSGNTIYF | TGTGCCAGCAGCCTCAGGGTTTTGGGAAGTGGAAACACCATATATTTT | 16 | - | TRBJ1-3 | - | TRBV5-4